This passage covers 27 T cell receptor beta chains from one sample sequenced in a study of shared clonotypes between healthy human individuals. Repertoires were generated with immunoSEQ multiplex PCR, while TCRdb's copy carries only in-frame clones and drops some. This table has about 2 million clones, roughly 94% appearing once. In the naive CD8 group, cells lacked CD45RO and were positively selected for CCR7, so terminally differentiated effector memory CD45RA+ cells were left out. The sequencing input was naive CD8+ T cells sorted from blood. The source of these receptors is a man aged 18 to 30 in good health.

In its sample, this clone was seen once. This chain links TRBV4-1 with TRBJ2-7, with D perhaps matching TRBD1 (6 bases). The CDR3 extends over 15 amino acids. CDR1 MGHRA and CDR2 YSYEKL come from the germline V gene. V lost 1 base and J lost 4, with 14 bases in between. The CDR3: CASSQARDTNYEQYF. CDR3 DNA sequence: TGCGCCAGCAGCCAAGCTAGGGACACGAATTACGAGCAGTACTTC.

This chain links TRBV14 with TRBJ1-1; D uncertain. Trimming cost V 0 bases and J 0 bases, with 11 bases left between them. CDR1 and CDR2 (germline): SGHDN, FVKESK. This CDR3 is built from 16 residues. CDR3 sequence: CASSQDRSPMNTEAFF. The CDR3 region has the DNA TGTGCCAGCAGCCAAGACCGCAGTCCCATGAACACTGAAGCTTTCTTT.

As DNA, the CDR3 is TGCGCCAGCAGCCAGAGTCCCGGGACAGGACAGCCCCAGCATTTT. This encodes CASSQSPGTGQPQHF. This chain uses TRBV4-1 with TRBJ1-5, with 8 bases matching TRBD1. The J segment lost 7 bases and the V segment lost 3 bases, leaving 8 bases of the junction unmatched. The CDR3 extends over 15 amino acids. CDR1 and CDR2 from the germline V gene are MGHRA and YSYEKL.

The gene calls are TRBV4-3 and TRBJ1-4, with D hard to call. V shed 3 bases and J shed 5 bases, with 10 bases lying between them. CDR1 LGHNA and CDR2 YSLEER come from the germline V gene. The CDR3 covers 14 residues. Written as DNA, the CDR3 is TGCGCCAGCAGCCAGGTAGACGGAAATGAAAAACTGTTTTTT. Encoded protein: CASSQVDGNEKLFF.

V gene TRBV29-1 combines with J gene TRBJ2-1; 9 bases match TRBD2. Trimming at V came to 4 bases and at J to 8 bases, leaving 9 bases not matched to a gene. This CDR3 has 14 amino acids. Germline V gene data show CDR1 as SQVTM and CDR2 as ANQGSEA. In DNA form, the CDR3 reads TGCAGCGTTGCCGAGAGCGGGAGGTTAGATGAGCAGTTCTTC. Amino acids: CSVAESGRLDEQFF.

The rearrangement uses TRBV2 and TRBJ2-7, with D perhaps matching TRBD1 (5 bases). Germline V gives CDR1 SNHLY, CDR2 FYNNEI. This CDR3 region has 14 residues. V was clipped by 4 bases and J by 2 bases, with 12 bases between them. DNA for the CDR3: TGTGCCAGCAGTGGGGCAGGGCTGGCCTACGAGCAGTACTTC. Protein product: CASSGAGLAYEQYF.

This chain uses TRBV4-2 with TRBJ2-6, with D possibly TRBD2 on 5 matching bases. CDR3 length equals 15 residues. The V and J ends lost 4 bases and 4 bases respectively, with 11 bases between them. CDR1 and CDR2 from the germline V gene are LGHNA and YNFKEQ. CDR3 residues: CASSPREWGANVLTF. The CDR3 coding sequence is TGTGCCAGCAGCCCTAGGGAGTGGGGGGCCAACGTCCTGACTTTC.

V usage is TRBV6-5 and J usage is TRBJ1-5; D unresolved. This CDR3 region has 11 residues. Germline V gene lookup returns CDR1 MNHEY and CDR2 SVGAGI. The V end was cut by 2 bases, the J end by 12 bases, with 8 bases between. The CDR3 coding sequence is TGTGCCAGCAGTTACGCGGGGTTCCAGCATTTT. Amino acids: CASSYAGFQHF.

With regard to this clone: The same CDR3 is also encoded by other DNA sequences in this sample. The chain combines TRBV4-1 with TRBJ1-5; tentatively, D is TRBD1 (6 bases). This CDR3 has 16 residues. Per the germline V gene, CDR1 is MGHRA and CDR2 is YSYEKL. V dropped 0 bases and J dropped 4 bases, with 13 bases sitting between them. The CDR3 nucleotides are TGCGCCAGCAGCCAAGAGGCCAGGGGAGGAAATCAGCCCCAGCATTTT. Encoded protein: CASSQEARGGNQPQHF.

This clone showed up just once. The CDR3 spells CSVEDTNRNYGYTF. The DNA of the CDR3 is TGCAGCGTTGAAGATACTAACAGGAACTATGGCTACACCTTC. The chain is built from TRBV29-1 and TRBJ1-2; D possibly corresponds to TRBD1 (5 bases). This CDR3 contains 14 residues. V lost 0 bases and J lost 2, with 10 bases in between. Germline V gene data show CDR1 as SQVTM and CDR2 as ANQGSEA.

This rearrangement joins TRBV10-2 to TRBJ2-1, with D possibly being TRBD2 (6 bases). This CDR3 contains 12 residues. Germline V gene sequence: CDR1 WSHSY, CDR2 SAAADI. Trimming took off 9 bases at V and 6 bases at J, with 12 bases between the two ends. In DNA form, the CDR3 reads TGCGCCAGAGGGGACTCCCTCAATGAGCAGTTCTTC. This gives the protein CARGDSLNEQFF.

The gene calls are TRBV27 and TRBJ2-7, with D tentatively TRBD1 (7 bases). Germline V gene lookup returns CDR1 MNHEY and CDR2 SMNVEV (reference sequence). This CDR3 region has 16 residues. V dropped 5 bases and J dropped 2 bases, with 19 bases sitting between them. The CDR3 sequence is CASSLSRGTVTYEQYF. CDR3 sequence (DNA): TGTGCCAGCAGTCTGAGCCGGGGGACAGTTACCTACGAGCAGTACTTC.

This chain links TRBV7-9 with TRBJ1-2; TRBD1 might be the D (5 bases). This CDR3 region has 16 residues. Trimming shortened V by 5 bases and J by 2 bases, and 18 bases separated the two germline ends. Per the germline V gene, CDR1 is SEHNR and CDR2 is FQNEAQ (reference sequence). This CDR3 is CASSPRIWDVNYGYTF. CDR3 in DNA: TGTGCCAGCAGCCCACGAATTTGGGACGTCAACTATGGCTACACCTTC.

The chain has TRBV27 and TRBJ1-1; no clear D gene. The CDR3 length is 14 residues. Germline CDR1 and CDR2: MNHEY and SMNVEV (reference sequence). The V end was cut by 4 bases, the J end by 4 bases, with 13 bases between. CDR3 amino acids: CASSSTPWGTEAFF. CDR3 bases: TGTGCCAGCAGTTCAACACCTTGGGGCACTGAAGCTTTCTTT.

The CDR3 spells CASSVYGTGGDEQYF. The CDR3 DNA is TGTGCCAGCAGCGTATACGGGACAGGGGGCGACGAGCAGTACTTC. The chain uses TRBV9 and TRBJ2-7; TRBD1 matches 12 bases. Trimming took 1 base from V and 5 from J; bases not matched to a gene: 4. The CDR3 covers 15 residues. Germline V gene sequence: CDR1 SGDLS, CDR2 YYNGEE.

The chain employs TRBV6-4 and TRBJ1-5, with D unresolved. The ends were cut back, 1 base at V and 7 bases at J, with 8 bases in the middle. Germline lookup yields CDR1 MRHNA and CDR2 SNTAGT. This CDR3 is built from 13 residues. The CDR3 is CASSDWADQPQHF. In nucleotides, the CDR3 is TGTGCCAGCAGTGACTGGGCGGACCAGCCCCAGCATTTT.

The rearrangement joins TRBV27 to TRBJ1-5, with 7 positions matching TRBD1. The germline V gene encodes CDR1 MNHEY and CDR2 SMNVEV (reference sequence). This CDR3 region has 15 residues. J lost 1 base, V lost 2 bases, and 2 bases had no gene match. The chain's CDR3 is CASSLDRESNQPQHF. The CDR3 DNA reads TGTGCCAGCAGTTTAGACAGGGAAAGCAATCAGCCCCAGCATTTT.

The CDR3 protein is CSARLRDEQFF. The CDR3 DNA sequence: TGCAGTGCTAGGCTGAGGGATGAGCAGTTCTTC. This sequence joins TRBV20-1 and TRBJ2-1; tentative D call: TRBD2 (5 bases). The CDR3 spans 11 residues. Germline CDR1 DFQATT, CDR2 SNEGSKA (reference sequence). V lost 3 bases, J lost 8 bases, and 8 bases lay in between.

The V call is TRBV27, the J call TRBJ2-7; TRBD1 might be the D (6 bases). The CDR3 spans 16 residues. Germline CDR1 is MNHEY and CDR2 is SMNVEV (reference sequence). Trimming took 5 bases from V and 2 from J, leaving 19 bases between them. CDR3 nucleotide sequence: TGTGCCAGCAGTCACTCGACAGGAAGCATAACCTACGAGCAGTACTTC. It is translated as CASSHSTGSITYEQYF.

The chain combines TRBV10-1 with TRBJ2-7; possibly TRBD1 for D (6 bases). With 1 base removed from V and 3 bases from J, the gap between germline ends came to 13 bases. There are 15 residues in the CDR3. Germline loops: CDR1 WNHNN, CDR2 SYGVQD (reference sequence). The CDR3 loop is CASSELQGVYYEQYF. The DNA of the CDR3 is TGCGCCAGCAGTGAGTTACAGGGAGTTTACTACGAGCAGTACTTC.

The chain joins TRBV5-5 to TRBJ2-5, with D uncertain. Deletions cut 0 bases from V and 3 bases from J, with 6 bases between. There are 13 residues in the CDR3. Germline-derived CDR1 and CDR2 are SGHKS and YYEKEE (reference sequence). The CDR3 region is CASSLVREETQYF. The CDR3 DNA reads TGTGCCAGCAGCTTGGTCCGGGAAGAGACCCAGTACTTC.

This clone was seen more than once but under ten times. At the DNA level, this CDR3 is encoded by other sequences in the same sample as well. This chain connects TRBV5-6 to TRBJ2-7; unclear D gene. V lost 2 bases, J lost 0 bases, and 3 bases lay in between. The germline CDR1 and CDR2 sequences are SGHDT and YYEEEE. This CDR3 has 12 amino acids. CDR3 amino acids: CASSFDSYEQYF. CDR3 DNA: TGTGCCAGCAGCTTCGACTCCTACGAGCAGTACTTC.

The CDR3 DNA sequence: TGCGCCAGCAGCCAAGGGGTAAACCCAAGCTCCGGAAACACCATATATTTT. Translating gives CASSQGVNPSSGNTIYF. The V gene is TRBV4-1, the J gene TRBJ1-3; unclear D gene. The V gene's germline CDR1 is MGHRA and CDR2 YSYEKL. This CDR3 has 17 amino acids. V was pared by 1 base and J by 4 bases, with 17 bases between.

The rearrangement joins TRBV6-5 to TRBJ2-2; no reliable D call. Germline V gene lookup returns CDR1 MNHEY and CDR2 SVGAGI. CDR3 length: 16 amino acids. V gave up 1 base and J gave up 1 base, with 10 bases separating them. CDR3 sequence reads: CASSYYISGNTGELFF. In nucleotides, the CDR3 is TGTGCCAGCAGTTACTATATCTCGGGGAACACCGGGGAGCTGTTTTTT.

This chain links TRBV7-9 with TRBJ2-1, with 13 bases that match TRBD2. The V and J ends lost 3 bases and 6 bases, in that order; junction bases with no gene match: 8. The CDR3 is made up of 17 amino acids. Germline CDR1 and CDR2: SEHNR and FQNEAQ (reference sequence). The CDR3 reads CASSFGTSGIYSNEQFF. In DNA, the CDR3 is TGTGCCAGCAGCTTTGGGACTAGCGGGATTTATTCCAATGAGCAGTTCTTC. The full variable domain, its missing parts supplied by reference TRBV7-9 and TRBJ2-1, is DTGVSQNPRHKITKRGQNVTFRCDPISEHNRLYWYRQTLGQGPEFLTYFQNEAQLEKSRLLSDRFSAERPKGSFSTLEIQRTEQGDSAMYLCASSFGTSGIYSNEQFFGPGTRLTVL.

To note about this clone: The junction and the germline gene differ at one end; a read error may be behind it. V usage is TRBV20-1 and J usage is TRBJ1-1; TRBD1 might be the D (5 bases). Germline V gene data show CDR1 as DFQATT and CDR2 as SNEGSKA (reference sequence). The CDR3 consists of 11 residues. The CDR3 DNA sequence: TGCGGTGCTTGGAGGGGCACTGAAGCTTTCTTT. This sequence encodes CGAWRGTEAFF.

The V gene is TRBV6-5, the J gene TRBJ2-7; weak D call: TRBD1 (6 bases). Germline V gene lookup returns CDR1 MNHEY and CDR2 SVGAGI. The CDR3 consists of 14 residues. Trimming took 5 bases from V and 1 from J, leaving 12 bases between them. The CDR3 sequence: CASSPYGQSYEQYF. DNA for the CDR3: TGTGCCAGCAGTCCATATGGACAGTCCTACGAGCAGTACTTC.